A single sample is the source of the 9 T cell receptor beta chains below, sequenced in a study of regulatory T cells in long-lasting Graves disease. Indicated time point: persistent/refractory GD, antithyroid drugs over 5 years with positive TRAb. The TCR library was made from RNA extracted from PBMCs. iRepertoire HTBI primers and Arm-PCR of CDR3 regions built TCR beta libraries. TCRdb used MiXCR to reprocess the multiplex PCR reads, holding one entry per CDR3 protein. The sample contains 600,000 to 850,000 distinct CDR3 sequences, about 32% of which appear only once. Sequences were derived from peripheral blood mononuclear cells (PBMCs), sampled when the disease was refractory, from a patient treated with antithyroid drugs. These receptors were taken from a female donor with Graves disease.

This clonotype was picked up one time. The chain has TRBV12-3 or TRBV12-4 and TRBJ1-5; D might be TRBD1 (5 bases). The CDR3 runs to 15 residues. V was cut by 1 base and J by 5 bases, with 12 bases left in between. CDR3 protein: CASSLGRAGDQPQHF. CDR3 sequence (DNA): TGTGCCAGCAGTTTAGGCAGGGCCGGGGATCAGCCCCAGCATTTT.

DNA of the CDR3: TGTGCCAGCAGCGAGGGGAGCGGGAGAGCGGAGACCCAGTACTTC. Its translation is CASSEGSGRAETQYF. The J gene is TRBJ2-5, the V gene TRBV9; 8 bases agree with TRBD2. CDR3 length: 15 amino acids. Germline values: CDR1 SGDLS, CDR2 YYNGEE. V trimming: 3 bases; J trimming: 5 bases; junction bases outside the gene matches: 9. The variable domain in full, with the rest retrieved from reference TRBV9 and TRBJ2-5, is DSGVTQTPKHLITATGQRVTLRCSPRSGDLSVYWYQQSLDQGLQFLIQYYNGEERAKGNILERFSAQQFPDLHSELNLSSLELGDSALYFCASSEGSGRAETQYFGPGTRLLVL.

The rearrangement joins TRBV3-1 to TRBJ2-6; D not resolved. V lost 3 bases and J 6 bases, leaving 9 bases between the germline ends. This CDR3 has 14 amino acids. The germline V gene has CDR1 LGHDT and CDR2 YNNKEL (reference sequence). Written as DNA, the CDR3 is TGTGCCAGCAGCCAGGGGTTGGTGGCCAACGTCCTGACTTTC. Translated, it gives CASSQGLVANVLTF. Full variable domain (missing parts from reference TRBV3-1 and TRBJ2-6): DTAVSQTPKYLVTQMGNDKSIKCEQNLGHDTMYWYKQDSKKFLKIMFSYNNKELIINETVPNRFSPKSPDKAHLNLHINSLELGDSAVYFCASSQGLVANVLTFGAGSRLTVL.

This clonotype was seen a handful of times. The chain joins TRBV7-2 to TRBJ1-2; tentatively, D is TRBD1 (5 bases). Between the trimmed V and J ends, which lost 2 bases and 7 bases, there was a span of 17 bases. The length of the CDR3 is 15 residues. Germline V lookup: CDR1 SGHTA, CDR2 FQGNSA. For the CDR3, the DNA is TGTGCCAGCAGCTTAAGTAAGGGGTCGTACGGTGGCTACACCTTC. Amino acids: CASSLSKGSYGGYTF.

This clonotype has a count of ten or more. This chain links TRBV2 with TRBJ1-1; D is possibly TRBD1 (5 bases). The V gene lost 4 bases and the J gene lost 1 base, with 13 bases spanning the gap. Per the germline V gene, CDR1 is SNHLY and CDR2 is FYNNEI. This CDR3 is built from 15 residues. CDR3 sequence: CASSGPERGNTEAFF. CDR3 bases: TGTGCCAGCAGTGGTCCGGAGAGGGGGAACACTGAAGCTTTCTTT.

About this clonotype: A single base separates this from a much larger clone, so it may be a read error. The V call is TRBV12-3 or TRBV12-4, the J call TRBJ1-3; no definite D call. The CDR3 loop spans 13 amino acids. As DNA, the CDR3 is TGTGCCAGCAGTTTCTACACTGGAGACACCATATATTTT. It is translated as CASSFYTGDTIYF.

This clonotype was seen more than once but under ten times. The CDR3 DNA is TGTGCCACCAGCAGAGATAGGGCAGGTGGAAGCTACGAGCAGTACTTC. Amino acids: CATSRDRAGGSYEQYF. The chain uses TRBV15 and TRBJ2-7; no reliable D call. V was pared by 0 bases and J by 3 bases, with 15 bases between. Per the germline V gene, CDR1 is LNHNV and CDR2 is YYDKDF (reference sequence). There are 16 residues in the CDR3.

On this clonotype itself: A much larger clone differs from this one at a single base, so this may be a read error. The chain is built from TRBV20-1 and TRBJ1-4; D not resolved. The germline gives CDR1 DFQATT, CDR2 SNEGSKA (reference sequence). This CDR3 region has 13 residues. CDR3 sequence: CSASPLPNEKLVF. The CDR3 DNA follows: TGCAGTGCTAGTCCGCTCCCTAATGAAAAACTGGTTTTT.

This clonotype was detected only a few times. The CDR3 DNA sequence: TGCAGCGTGCCTGGGGGGGCTGGCTACACCTTC. Translation: CSVPGGAGYTF. The chain links TRBV29-1 to TRBJ1-2; a weak D match, TRBD1 (6 bases). Germline V gene sequence: CDR1 SQVTM, CDR2 ANQGSEA. The V and J ends lost 6 bases and 7 bases respectively, with 12 bases between them. The CDR3 extends over 11 amino acids.